The 3 T cell receptor beta chains in this list originate from one sample, sequenced in a study of T cells in Graves' hyperthyroidism and ophthalmopathy. Amplified TCR beta CDR3 regions came from RNA transcripts. First-round RT-PCR targeting the TCR CDR3 was performed with the HTBI primer set. TCRdb re-called the multiplex PCR reads with MiXCR, one entry per CDR3 protein. Among 340,000 or so distinct CDR3 sequences listed, 16% were seen once. The sequenced sample consisted of blood. The receptor set was obtained from a man aged 25 to 45 with Graves' hyperthyroidism.

This clonotype has a handful of counts. The rearrangement links TRBV19 to TRBJ1-4, with 7 positions matching TRBD1. Germline-derived CDR1 and CDR2 are LNHDA and SQIVND (reference sequence). The junction had 9 bases not matched to a gene; V was cut back by 5 bases and J by 0 bases. The CDR3 has 17 amino acids. The CDR3 bases are TGTGCCAGTAGTTCCCTAGGGACAGCTACAACTAATGAAAAACTGTTTTTT. Translation: CASSSLGTATTNEKLFF.

In its sample, this clonotype was seen many times. The chain has TRBV5-1 and TRBJ2-7; perhaps TRBD1 as D (7 bases). The CDR3 is 15 amino acids. Trimming pared 0 bases from V and 4 bases from J, leaving 14 bases between. Per the germline V gene, CDR1 is SGHRS and CDR2 is YFSETQ. In DNA form, the CDR3 reads TGCGCCAGCAGCTTGGAGGCTCAGGGGGGATACGAGCAGTACTTC. It specifies CASSLEAQGGYEQYF.

This clonotype was picked up a small number of times. The J gene is TRBJ1-3, the V gene TRBV6-5; D is unresolved. V dropped 0 bases and J dropped 1 base, with 7 bases sitting between them. CDR3 length: 15 residues. Germline values: CDR1 MNHEY, CDR2 SVGAGI. The chain's CDR3 is CASSYSADSGNTIYF. CDR3 nucleotides: TGTGCCAGCAGTTACTCGGCTGATTCTGGAAACACCATATATTTT.